This is a list of T cell receptor beta chains from one sample in a study of T cell responses to AZD1222 COVID-19 vaccine. Repertoires were generated with immunoSEQ multiplex PCR, while TCRdb's copy carries only in-frame clones and drops some. The sample gives 150,000 or so clones, 70% to 90% of which show up once; more than 5.5% is in the top ten. Material: peripheral blood, obtained on day 0 of MenACWY control vaccination. The receptors stem from an adult in good health. Both conserved end residues are part of each CDR3. A D gene is named only where the DNA matches it firmly. Clone sizes are given selectively: once, few, many, or a class where the clone is expanded.

NA TRBJ2-1 NA TRBV29-1 CSVEGRRGREQFF TGCAGCGTTGAAGGACGGCGAGGGAGGGAGCAGTTCTTC
NA TRBJ1-2 NA TRBV6-5 CASSYSRADIYGYTF TGTGCCAGCAGTTACTCGAGGGCAGACATCTATGGCTACACCTTC
NA TRBJ1-5 NA TRBV7-8 CASSIAPGPHRYSNQPQHF TGTGCCAGCAGCATCGCGCCGGGACCGCATCGCTATAGCAATCAGCCCCAGCATTTT
NA TRBJ1-3 NA TRBV7-8 CASSPGGRAPGNTIYF TGTGCCAGCAGCCCAGGAGGTAGGGCGCCCGGAAACACCATATATTTT
NA TRBJ2-7 NA TRBV19 CASSIGQGRYEQYF TGTGCCAGTAGTATAGGGCAGGGAAGATACGAGCAGTACTTC
TRBD1 TRBJ1-2 once TRBV9 CASSAIQGGYGYTF TGTGCCAGCAGCGCCATACAGGGGGGGTATGGCTACACCTTC
TRBD2 TRBJ2-3 NA TRBV27 CASSLTSGGWGGTQYF TGTGCCAGCAGTTTGACTAGCGGGGGATGGGGGGGTACGCAGTATTTT
NA TRBJ1-3 NA TRBV13 CASSLSSGSGNTIYF TGTGCCAGCAGCTTATCCTCAGGGTCTGGAAACACCATATATTTT
NA TRBJ2-5 NA TRBV14 CASSQGSGQFLKQETQYF TGTGCCAGCAGCCAAGGGTCAGGACAGTTTTTAAAGCAAGAGACCCAGTACTTC
NA TRBJ1-4 NA TRBV19 CASSMPPAADKNEKLFF TGTGCCAGTAGTATGCCCCCCGCGGCCGACAAAAATGAAAAACTGTTTTTT
NA TRBJ1-2 NA TRBV28 CASSKLLGGYTF TGTGCCAGCAGCAAACTTTTGGGGGGCTACACCTTC
NA TRBJ2-5 few TRBV10-3 CAIAGANQETQYF TGTGCCATCGCCGGGGCTAATCAAGAGACCCAGTACTTC
TRBD1 TRBJ2-2 NA TRBV24-1 CATSDPPGTGDTGELFF TGTGCCACCAGTGATCCCCCCGGGACAGGGGACACCGGGGAGCTGTTTTTT
TRBD2 TRBJ2-1 once TRBV7-3 CASSLALAGSNEQFF TGTGCCAGCAGCTTAGCACTAGCGGGATCGAATGAGCAGTTCTTC
TRBD1 TRBJ1-1 NA TRBV3-1/TRBV3-2 CASSRYNRGTTEAFF TGTGCCAGCAGCCGCTATAACAGGGGAACCACTGAAGCTTTCTTT
TRBD1 TRBJ1-6 few TRBV7-2 CASSLGRWGQRSYNSPLHF TGTGCCAGCAGCTTAGGTCGGTGGGGACAGCGCTCCTATAATTCACCCCTCCACTTT
NA TRBJ1-3 NA TRBV13 CASSMWTDSGNTIYF TGTGCCAGCAGCATGTGGACGGACTCTGGAAACACCATATATTTT
NA TRBJ1-1 NA TRBV20-1 CSAIAGTEAFF TGCAGTGCTATCGCTGGCACTGAAGCTTTCTTT
NA TRBJ1-1 NA TRBV27 CASSLRQMNTEAFF TGTGCCAGCAGTTTGCGACAGATGAACACTGAAGCTTTCTTT
NA TRBJ1-5 NA TRBV27 CASRSTGARSFQPQHF TGTGCCAGCAGATCCACCGGAGCGAGATCTTTTCAGCCCCAGCATTTT
TRBD2 TRBJ2-7 NA TRBV6-6 CASRMELAGVEQYF TGTGCCAGCAGGATGGAACTAGCGGGAGTCGAGCAGTACTTC
TRBD1 TRBJ1-1 once TRBV5-1 CASSQLTGVSEAFF TGCGCCAGCAGTCAATTGACAGGGGTATCTGAAGCTTTCTTT
NA TRBJ1-1 NA TRBV12-3/TRBV12-4 CASSSQGGTEAFF TGTGCCAGCAGTTCCCAAGGGGGCACTGAAGCTTTCTTT
NA TRBJ2-2 NA TRBV6-2/TRBV6-3 CASSNTGELFF TGTGCCAGCAGCAACACCGGGGAGCTGTTTTTT
NA TRBJ2-3 NA TRBV27 CASSSPGADTQYF TGTGCCAGCAGTTCCCCAGGGGCAGATACGCAGTATTTT
NA TRBJ1-4 NA TRBV19 CASSIGGVEKLFF TGTGCCAGTAGTATAGGGGGTGTGGAAAAACTGTTTTTT
TRBD1 TRBJ2-1 NA TRBV6-5 CASQWDSSYNEQFF TGTGCCAGCCAATGGGACAGCTCCTACAATGAGCAGTTCTTC
NA TRBJ2-1 NA TRBV30 CAWSVQVRDEQFF TGTGCCTGGAGTGTCCAAGTGCGGGATGAGCAGTTCTTC
NA TRBJ1-2 NA TRBV29-1 CSVELKRYGYTF TGCAGCGTTGAACTCAAACGCTATGGCTACACCTTC
TRBD2 TRBJ2-3 once TRBV29-1 CSVDRERGKKGDTQYF TGCAGCGTTGATAGGGAGCGGGGAAAGAAGGGAGATACGCAGTATTTT
NA TRBJ2-7 NA TRBV6-5 CASAGRYEQYF TGTGCCAGCGCCGGACGCTACGAGCAGTACTTC
NA TRBJ2-5 NA TRBV3-1/TRBV3-2 CASSQGGDGTQYF TGTGCCAGCAGCCAAGGCGGGGATGGGACCCAGTACTTC
NA TRBJ1-5 NA TRBV10-3 CAISEVLVVRQASRYGNQPQHF TGTGCCATCAGTGAAGTCCTAGTGGTAAGGCAGGCAAGTAGGTATGGCAATCAGCCCCAGCATTTT
NA TRBJ1-2 NA TRBV4-1 CASSRTQGTYGYTF TGCGCCAGCAGCCGAACGCAGGGTACCTATGGCTACACCTTC
TRBD1 TRBJ1-5 few TRBV28 CASLGVGGAQPQHF TGTGCCAGCTTGGGGGTAGGGGGCGCTCAGCCCCAGCATTTT
NA TRBJ1-2 NA TRBV6-4 CASSDSAAGYTF TGTGCCAGCAGTGACTCGGCGGCTGGCTACACCTTC
NA TRBJ2-7 NA TRBV4-3 CASSQEVSGGRSSYEQYF TGCGCCAGCAGCCAAGAAGTGTCCGGCGGAAGGAGCTCCTACGAGCAGTACTTC
NA TRBJ2-1 few TRBV9 CASSPDGETGNEQFF TGTGCCAGCAGCCCCGACGGAGAGACTGGCAATGAGCAGTTCTTC
NA TRBJ2-2 NA TRBV21-1 CASSKALRASGDTGELFF TGTGCCAGCAGCAAAGCCCTTCGGGCTAGCGGGGACACCGGGGAGCTGTTTTTT
TRBD1 TRBJ2-7 NA TRBV19 CASSTGQDPAYEQYF TGTGCCAGTAGTACCGGACAGGACCCGGCCTACGAGCAGTACTTC
NA TRBJ1-4 NA TRBV7-2 CASSLAGLGNEKLFF TGTGCCAGCAGCTTAGCAGGGCTTGGTAATGAAAAACTGTTTTTT
TRBD1 TRBJ1-2 NA TRBV28 CASIRQGRNYGYTF TGTGCCAGCATAAGACAGGGGCGGAACTATGGCTACACCTTC
NA TRBJ1-4 NA TRBV6-1 CASSEIWWTNEKLFF TGTGCCAGCAGTGAGATTTGGTGGACTAATGAAAAACTGTTTTTT
NA TRBJ2-2 once TRBV4-2 CASSPEWAGELFF TGTGCCAGCAGCCCCGAATGGGCCGGGGAGCTGTTTTTT
NA TRBJ1-1 NA TRBV9 CASSPYTEAFF TGTGCCAGCAGCCCGTACACTGAAGCTTTCTTT